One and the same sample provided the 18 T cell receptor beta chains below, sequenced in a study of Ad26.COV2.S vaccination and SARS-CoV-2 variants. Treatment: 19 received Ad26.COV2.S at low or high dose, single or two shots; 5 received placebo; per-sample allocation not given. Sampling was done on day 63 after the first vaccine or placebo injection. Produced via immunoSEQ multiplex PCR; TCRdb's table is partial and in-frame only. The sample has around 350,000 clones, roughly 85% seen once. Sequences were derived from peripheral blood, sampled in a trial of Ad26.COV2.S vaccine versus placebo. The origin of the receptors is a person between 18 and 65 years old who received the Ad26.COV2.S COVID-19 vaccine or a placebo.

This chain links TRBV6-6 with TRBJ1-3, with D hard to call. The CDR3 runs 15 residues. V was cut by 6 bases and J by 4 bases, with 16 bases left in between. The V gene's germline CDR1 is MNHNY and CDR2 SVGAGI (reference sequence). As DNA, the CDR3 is TGTGCCAGCAGCCATGACATGTGGGTCGGAAACACCATATATTTT. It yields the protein CASSHDMWVGNTIYF.

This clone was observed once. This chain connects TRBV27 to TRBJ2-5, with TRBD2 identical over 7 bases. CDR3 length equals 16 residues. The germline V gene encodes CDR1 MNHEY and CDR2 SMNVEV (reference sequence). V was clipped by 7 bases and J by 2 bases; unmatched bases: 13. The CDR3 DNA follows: TGTGCCAGCACTGGGGGAGGGGCGGACCATCAAGAGACCCAGTACTTC. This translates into CASTGGGADHQETQYF.

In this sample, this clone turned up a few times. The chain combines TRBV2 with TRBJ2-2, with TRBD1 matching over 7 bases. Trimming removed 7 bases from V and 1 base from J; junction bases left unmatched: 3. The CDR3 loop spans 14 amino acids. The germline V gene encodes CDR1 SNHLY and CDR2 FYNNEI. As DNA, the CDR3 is TGTGCCAGCACCGGGACAGAGAACACCGGGGAGCTGTTTTTT. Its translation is CASTGTENTGELFF.

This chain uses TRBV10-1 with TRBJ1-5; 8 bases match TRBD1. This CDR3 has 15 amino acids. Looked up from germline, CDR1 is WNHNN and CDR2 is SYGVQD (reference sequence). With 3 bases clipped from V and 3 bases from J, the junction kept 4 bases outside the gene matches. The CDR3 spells CASSESRGLNQPQHF. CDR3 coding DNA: TGCGCCAGCAGTGAATCCAGGGGGCTCAATCAGCCCCAGCATTTT.

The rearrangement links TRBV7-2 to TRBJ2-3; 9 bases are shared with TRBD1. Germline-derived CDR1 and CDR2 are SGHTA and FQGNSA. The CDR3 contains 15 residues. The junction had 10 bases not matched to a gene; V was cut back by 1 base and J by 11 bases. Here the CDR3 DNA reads TGTGCCAGCAGCTTAGGAGGGACAGGGTATAGGGAGCAGTATTTT. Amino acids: CASSLGGTGYREQYF.

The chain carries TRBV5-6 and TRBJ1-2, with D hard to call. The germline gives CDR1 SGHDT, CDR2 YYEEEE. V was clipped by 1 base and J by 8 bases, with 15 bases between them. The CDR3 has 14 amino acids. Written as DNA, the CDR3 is TGTGCCAGCAGCTTGCCCCCCGGGTTGCGCGGCTACACCTTC. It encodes CASSLPPGLRGYTF.

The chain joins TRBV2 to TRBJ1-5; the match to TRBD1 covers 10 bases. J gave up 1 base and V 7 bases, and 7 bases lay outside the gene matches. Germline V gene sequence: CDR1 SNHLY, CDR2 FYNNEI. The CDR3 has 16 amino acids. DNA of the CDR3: TGTGCCAGCACCGACCGGGACAGGGGAAGCAATCAGCCCCAGCATTTT. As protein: CASTDRDRGSNQPQHF.

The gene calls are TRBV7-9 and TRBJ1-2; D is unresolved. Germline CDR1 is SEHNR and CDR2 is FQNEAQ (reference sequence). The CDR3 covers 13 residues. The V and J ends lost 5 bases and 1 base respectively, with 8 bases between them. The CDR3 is CASSPPNNYGYTF. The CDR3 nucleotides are TGTGCCAGCAGCCCCCCGAATAACTATGGCTACACCTTC.

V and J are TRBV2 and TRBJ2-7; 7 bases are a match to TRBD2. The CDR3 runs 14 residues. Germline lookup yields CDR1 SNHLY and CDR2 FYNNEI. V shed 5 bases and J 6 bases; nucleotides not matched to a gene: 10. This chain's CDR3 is CASSSTSPGGEQYF. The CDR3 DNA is TGTGCCAGCAGTTCGACTAGCCCGGGGGGCGAGCAGTACTTC. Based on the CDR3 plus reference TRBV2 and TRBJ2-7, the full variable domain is EPEVTQTPSHQVTQMGQEVILRCVPISNHLYFYWYRQILGQKVEFLVSFYNNEISEKSEIFDDQFSVERPDGSNFTLKIRSTKLEDSAMYFCASSSTSPGGEQYFGPGTRLTVT.

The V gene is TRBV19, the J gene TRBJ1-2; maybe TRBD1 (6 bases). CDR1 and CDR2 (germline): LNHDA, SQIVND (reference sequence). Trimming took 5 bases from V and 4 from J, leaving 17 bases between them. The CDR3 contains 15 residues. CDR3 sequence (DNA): TGTGCCAGTAGTTTACAGGACAGCCCGGGCTATGGCTACACCTTC. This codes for CASSLQDSPGYGYTF.

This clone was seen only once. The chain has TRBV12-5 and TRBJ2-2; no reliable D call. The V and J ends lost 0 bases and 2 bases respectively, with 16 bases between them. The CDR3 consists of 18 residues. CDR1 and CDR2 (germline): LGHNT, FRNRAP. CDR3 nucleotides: TGTGCTAGTGGTTTGGTAGTCCTAGTCGAGGTCAACACCGGGGAGCTGTTTTTT. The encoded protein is CASGLVVLVEVNTGELFF.

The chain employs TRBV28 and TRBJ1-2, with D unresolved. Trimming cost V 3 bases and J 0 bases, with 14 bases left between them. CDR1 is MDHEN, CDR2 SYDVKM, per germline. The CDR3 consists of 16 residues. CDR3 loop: CASSLSSPQANYGYTF. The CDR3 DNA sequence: TGTGCCAGCAGTTTGAGCTCCCCTCAAGCTAACTATGGCTACACCTTC.

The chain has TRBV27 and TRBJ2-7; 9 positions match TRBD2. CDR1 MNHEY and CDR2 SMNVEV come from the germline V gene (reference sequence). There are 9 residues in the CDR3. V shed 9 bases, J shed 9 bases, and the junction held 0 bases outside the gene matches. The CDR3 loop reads CARGLAQYF. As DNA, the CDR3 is TGTGCCAGGGGACTAGCGCAGTACTTC.

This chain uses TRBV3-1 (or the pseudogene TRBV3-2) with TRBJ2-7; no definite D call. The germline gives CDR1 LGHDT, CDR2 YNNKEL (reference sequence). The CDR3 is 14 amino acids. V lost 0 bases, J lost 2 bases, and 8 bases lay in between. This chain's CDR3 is CASSQDSTTYEQYF. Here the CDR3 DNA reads TGTGCCAGCAGCCAAGATTCTACTACCTACGAGCAGTACTTC.

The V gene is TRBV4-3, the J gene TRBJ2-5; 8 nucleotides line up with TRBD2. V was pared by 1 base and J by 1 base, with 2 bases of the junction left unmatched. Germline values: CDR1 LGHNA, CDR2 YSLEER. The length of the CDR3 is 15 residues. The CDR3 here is CASSQGSGSQETQYF. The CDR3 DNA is TGCGCCAGCAGCCAAGGAAGCGGGAGCCAAGAGACCCAGTACTTC.

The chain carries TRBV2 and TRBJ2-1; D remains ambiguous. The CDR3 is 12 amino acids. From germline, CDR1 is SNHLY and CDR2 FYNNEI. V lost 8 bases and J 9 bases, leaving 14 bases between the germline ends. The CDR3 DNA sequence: TGTGCCAGCCATTTCTATGAAGGTGAGCAGTTCTTC. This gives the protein CASHFYEGEQFF.

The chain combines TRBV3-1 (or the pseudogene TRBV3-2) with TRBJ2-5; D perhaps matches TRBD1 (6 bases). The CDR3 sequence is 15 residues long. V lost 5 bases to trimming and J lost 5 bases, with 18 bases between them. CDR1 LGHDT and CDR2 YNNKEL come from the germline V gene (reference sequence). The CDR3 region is CASSGTPGARETQYF. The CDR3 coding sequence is TGTGCCAGCAGCGGAACTCCAGGGGCGCGGGAGACCCAGTACTTC.

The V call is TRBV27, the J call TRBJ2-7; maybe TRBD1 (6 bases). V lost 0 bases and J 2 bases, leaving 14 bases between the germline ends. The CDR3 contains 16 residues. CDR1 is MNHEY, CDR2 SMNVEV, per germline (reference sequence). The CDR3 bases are TGTGCCAGCAGTTTATCAGGGGGTCCCGGGACCTACGAGCAGTACTTC. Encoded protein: CASSLSGGPGTYEQYF.